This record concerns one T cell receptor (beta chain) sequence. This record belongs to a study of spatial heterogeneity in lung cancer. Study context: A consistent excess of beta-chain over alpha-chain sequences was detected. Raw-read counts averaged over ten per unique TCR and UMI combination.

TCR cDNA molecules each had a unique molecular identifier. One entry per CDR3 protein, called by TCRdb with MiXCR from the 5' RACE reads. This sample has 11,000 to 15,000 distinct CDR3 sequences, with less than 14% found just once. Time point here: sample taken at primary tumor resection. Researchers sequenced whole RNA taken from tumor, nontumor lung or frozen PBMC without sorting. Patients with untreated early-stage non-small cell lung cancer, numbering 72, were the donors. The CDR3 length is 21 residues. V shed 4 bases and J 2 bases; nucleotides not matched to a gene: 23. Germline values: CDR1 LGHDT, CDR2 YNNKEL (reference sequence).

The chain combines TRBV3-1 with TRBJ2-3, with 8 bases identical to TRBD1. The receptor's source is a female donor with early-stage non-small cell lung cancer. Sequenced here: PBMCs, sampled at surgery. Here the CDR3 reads CASSRTLRDRLRRRTTDTQYF. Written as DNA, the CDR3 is TGTGCCAGCAGCCGTACCCTCCGGGACAGGCTAAGAAGACGGACCACAGATACGCAGTATTTT.